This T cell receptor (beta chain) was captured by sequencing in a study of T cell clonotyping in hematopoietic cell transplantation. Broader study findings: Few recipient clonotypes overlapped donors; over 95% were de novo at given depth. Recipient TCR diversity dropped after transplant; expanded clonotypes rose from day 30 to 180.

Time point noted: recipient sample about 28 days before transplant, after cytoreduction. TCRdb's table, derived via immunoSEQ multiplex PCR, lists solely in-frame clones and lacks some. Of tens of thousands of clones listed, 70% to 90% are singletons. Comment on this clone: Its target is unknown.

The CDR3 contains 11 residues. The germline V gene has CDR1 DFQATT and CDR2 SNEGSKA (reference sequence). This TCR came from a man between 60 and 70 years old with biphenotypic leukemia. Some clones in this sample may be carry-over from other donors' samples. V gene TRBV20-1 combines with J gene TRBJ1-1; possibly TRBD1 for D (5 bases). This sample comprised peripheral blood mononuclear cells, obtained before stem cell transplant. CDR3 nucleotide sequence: TGCAGATTTACAGGGAACACTGAAGCTTTCTTT. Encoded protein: CRFTGNTEAFF.